A single sample is the source of the 13 T cell receptor beta chains below, sequenced in a study of T cell repertoires in cytomegalovirus infection. TCRdb reanalysed the reads using MiXCR and keeps one entry per CDR3 protein. The table lists approximately 910,000 distinct CDR3 sequences, more than 25% of them singletons. For these TCRs, the target antigens are not known. The specimen was cultured CD8+ T cells from PBMCs, collected from culture after CMV antigen stimulation. The source of these receptors is a human donor in good health (CMV status not recorded). Some clones in this sample may be carry-over from other donors' samples.

This clonotype was found a few times. The CDR3 DNA reads TGTGCCAGCATGCGGCGGGGGGGCGTCAATGAGCAGTTCTTC. Amino acid sequence: CASMRRGGVNEQFF. This chain uses TRBV28 with TRBJ2-1, with TRBD2 matching over 9 bases. Trimming removed 7 bases from V and 6 bases from J; junction bases left unmatched: 7. CDR3 length: 14 amino acids. CDR1 and CDR2 (germline): MDHEN, SYDVKM.

The rearrangement joins TRBV6-6 to TRBJ2-5; the match to TRBD2 covers 7 bases. Germline V gives CDR1 MNHNY, CDR2 SVGAGI (reference sequence). The junction had 15 bases not matched to a gene; V was cut back by 0 bases and J by 5 bases. CDR3 length equals 18 residues. The CDR3 loop is CASSYSTGTTSYGETQYF. The CDR3 DNA follows: TGTGCCAGCAGTTACTCGACTGGGACTACAAGCTACGGGGAGACCCAGTACTTC.

This clonotype was observed at least ten times. V usage is TRBV4-1 and J usage is TRBJ1-1; D is unclear. Germline-derived CDR1 and CDR2 are MGHRA and YSYEKL. Trimming cost V 2 bases and J 4 bases, with 14 bases left between them. The CDR3 is 15 residues long. The CDR3 loop reads CASSQKEGFATEAFF. CDR3 DNA sequence: TGCGCCAGCAGCCAAAAAGAGGGATTCGCCACTGAAGCTTTCTTT.

V usage is TRBV12-3 or TRBV12-4 and J usage is TRBJ2-2; 10 bases agree with TRBD2. The CDR3 is made up of 16 amino acids. Trimming cost V 3 bases and J 4 bases; bases outside gene matches: 5. As DNA, the CDR3 is TGTGCCAGCAGTTTTGTAGTAGCGGGAGGCACCGGGGAGCTGTTTTTT. Amino acids: CASSFVVAGGTGELFF.

Comment on this clonotype: One end of the junction fails to match germline, which may point to a read error. The gene calls are TRBV28 and TRBJ1-1; 9 bases agree with TRBD1. Germline-derived CDR1 and CDR2 are MDHEN and SYDVKM. There are 16 residues in the CDR3. The DNA for the CDR3 is TGTGTCAGCAGCCCGGGACAGGGTTACGGAGGAACTGAAGCTTTCTTT. Amino acids: CVSSPGQGYGGTEAFF.

This clonotype was counted only a few times. The V and J genes are TRBV19 and TRBJ2-2; D gene unclear. This CDR3 comprises 13 residues. Per germline, CDR1 LNHDA and CDR2 SQIVND (reference sequence). V lost 10 bases and J 7 bases, leaving 16 bases between the germline ends. CDR3 bases: TGTGCCACTCTCTCGGGTCTTCTCGGGGAGCTGTTTTTT. Translating gives CATLSGLLGELFF.

This clonotype was seen only a few times. This rearrangement joins TRBV4-2 to TRBJ2-7, with 10 bases aligning to TRBD1. Germline CDR1 is LGHNA and CDR2 is YNFKEQ. J was trimmed by 4 bases and V by 4 bases; bases with no gene match: 10. The CDR3 length is 16 residues. The CDR3: CASSLSGQGLSYEQYF. As DNA, the CDR3 is TGTGCCAGCAGCCTCTCGGGACAGGGGCTCAGTTACGAGCAGTACTTC.

This chain's CDR3 is CASSLVSDPQETQYF. The CDR3 coding sequence is TGTGCCAGCAGCTTAGTCTCCGACCCACAAGAGACCCAGTACTTC. The V gene is TRBV11-3, the J gene TRBJ2-5, with D uncertain. V was cut by 1 base and J by 2 bases, with 11 bases left in between. Germline V CDR1 and CDR2: SGHNT, YENEEA. CDR3 length: 15 residues.

The rearrangement links TRBV7-9 to TRBJ1-1; D is undetermined. Germline values: CDR1 SEHNR, CDR2 FQNEAQ (reference sequence). The CDR3 runs to 14 residues. V lost 4 bases and J lost 4, with 13 bases in between. In DNA, the CDR3 is TGTGCCAGCAGCTCCCCGCAAGATCGCACTGAAGCTTTCTTT. Its protein is CASSSPQDRTEAFF. Complete variable domain (other parts from reference TRBV7-9 and TRBJ1-1): DTGVSQNPRHKITKRGQNVTFRCDPISEHNRLYWYRQTLGQGPEFLTYFQNEAQLEKSRLLSDRFSAERPKGSFSTLEIQRTEQGDSAMYLCASSSPQDRTEAFFGQGTRLTVV.

The V and J genes are TRBV7-3 and TRBJ2-3; possible D gene TRBD1, 5 bases. Per germline, CDR1 SGHTA and CDR2 FQGTGA. The CDR3 consists of 16 residues. V lost 2 bases, J lost 4 bases, and 16 bases lay in between. This CDR3 is CASSLVPRTRSDTQYF. The CDR3 DNA sequence: TGTGCCAGCAGCTTAGTGCCCAGGACAAGATCAGATACGCAGTATTTT.

The chain couples TRBV6-5 to TRBJ1-5; D call uncertain. Germline CDR1 is MNHEY and CDR2 is SVGAGI. This CDR3 is built from 13 residues. V lost 5 bases and J 5 bases, leaving 10 bases between the germline ends. The CDR3 loop reads CASSPSKYQPQHF. CDR3 in DNA: TGTGCCAGCAGTCCCTCCAAATATCAGCCCCAGCATTTT.

The chain uses TRBV28 and TRBJ2-1; a possible D gene is TRBD2 (5 bases). There are 15 residues in the CDR3. CDR1 and CDR2 from the germline V gene are MDHEN and SYDVKM. Trimming shortened V by 3 bases and J by 1 base, and 10 bases separated the two germline ends. CDR3 region: CASSFLRGSYNEQFF. The CDR3 DNA reads TGTGCCAGCAGTTTCCTCCGGGGTTCCTACAATGAGCAGTTCTTC.

This clonotype occurred a few times. The V and J genes are TRBV11-2 and TRBJ2-7; D unclear. This CDR3 is 12 amino acids long. In germline, CDR1 is SGHAT, CDR2 FQNNGV. V dropped 6 bases and J dropped 6 bases, with 12 bases sitting between them. CDR3 in DNA: TGTGCCAGCAGTCCTCTTTCGGGCGAGCAGTACTTC. This translates into CASSPLSGEQYF.